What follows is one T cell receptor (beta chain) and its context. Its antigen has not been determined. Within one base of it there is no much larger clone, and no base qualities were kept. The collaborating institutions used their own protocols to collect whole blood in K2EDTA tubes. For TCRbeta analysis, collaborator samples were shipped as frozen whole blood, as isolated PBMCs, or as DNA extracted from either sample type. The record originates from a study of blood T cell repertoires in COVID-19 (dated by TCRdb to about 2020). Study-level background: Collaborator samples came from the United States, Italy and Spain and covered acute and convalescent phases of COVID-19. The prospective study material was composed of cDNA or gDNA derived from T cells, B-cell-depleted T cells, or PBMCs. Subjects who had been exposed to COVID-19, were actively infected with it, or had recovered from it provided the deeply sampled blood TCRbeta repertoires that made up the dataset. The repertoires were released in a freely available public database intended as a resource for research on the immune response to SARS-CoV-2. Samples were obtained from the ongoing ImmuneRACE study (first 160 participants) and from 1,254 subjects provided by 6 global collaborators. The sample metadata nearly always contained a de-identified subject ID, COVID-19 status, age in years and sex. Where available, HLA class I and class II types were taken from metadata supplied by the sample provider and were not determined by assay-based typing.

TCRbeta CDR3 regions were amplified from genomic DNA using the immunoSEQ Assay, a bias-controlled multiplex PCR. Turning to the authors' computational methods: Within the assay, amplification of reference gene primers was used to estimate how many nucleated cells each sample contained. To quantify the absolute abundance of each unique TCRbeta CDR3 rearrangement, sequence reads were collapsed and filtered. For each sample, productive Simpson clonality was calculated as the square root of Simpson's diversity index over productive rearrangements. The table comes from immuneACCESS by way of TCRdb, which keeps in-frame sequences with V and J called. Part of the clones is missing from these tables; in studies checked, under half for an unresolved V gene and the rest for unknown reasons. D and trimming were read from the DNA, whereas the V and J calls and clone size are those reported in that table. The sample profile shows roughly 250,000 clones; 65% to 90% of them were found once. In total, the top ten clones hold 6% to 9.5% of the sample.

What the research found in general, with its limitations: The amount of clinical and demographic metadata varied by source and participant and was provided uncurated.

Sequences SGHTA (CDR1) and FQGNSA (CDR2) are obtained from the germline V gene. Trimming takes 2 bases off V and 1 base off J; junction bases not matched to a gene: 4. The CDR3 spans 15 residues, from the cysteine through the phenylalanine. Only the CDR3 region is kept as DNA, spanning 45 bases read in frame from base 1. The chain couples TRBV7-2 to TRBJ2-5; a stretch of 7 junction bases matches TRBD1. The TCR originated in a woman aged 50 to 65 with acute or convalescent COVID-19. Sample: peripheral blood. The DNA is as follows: TGTGCCAGCAGCTTATTGGGACAGTTCCAAGAGACCCAGTACTTC. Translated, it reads CASSLLGQFQETQYF.